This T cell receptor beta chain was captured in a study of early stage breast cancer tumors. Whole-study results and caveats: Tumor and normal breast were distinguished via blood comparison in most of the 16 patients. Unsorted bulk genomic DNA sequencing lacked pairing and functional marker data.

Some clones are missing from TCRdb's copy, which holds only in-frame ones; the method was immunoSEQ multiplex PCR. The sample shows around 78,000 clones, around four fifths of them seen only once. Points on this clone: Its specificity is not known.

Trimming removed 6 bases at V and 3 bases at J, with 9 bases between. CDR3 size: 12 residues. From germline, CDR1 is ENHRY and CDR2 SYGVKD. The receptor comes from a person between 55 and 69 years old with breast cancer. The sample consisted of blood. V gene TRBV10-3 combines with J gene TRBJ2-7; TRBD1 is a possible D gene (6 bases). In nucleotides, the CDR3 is TGTGCCATCAGGGACAGTGGCTACGAGCAGTACTTC. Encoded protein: CAIRDSGYEQYF.